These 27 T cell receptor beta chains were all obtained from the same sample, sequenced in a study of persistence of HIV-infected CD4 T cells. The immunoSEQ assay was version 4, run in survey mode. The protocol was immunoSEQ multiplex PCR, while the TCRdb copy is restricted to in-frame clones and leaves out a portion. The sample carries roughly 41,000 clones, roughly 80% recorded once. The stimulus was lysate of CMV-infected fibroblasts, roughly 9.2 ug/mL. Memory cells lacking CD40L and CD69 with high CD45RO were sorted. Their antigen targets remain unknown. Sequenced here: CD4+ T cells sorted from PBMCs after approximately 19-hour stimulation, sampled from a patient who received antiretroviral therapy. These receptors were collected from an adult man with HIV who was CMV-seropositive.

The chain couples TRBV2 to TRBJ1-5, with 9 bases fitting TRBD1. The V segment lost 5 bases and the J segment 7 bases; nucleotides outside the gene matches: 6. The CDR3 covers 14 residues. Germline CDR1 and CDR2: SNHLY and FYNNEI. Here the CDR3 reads CASSLQGAQQPQHF. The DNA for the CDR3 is TGTGCCAGCAGTTTACAGGGGGCACAGCAGCCCCAGCATTTT.

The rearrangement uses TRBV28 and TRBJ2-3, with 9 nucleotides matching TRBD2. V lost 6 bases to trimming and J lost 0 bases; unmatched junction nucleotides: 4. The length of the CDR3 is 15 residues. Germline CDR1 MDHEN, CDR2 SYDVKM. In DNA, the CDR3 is TGTGCCAGCAGCCTAGCGGGGCCAAGCACAGATACGCAGTATTTT. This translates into CASSLAGPSTDTQYF.

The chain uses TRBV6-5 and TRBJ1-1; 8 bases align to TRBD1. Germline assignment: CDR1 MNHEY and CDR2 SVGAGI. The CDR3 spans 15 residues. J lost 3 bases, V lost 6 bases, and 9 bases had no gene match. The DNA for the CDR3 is TGTGCCAGCAGGGGAGGTAAGACAGGGGACACTGAAGCTTTCTTT. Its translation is CASRGGKTGDTEAFF.

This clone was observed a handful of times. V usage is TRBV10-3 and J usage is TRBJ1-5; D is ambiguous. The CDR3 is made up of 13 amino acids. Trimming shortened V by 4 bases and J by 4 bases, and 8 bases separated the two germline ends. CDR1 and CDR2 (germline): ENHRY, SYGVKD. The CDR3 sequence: CAISGNMNQPQHF. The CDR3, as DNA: TGTGCCATCAGTGGGAACATGAATCAGCCCCAGCATTTT.

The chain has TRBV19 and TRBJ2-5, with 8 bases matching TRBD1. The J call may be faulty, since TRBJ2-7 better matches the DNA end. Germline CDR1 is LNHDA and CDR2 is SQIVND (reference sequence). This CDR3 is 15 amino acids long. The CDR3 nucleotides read TGTGCCAGTAGTCTTTCCATGACAGGGGCAGGCGAGCAGTACTTC. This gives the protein CASSLSMTGAGEQYF.

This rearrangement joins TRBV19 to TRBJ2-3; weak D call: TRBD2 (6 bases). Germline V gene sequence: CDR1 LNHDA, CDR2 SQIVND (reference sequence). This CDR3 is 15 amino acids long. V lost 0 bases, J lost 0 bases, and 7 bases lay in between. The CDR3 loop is CASSIDGGSTDTQYF. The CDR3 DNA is TGTGCCAGTAGTATAGACGGGGGTAGCACAGATACGCAGTATTTT.

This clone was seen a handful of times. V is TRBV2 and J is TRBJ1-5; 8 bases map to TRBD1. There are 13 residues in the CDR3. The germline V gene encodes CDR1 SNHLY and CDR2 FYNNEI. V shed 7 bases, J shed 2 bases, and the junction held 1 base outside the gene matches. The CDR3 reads CASTGGGNQPQHF. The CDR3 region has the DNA TGTGCCAGCACAGGGGGCGGCAATCAGCCCCAGCATTTT.

CDR3 in DNA: TGTGCCAGCAGCCAAGCAAGCTTGAACACTGAAGCTTTCTTT. Its translation is CASSQASLNTEAFF. V is TRBV3-1 (or the pseudogene TRBV3-2) and J is TRBJ1-1; D unresolved. V was shortened by 1 base and J by 0 bases, with 6 bases between the two germline ends. The germline V gene has CDR1 LGHDT and CDR2 YNNKEL (reference sequence). The CDR3 covers 14 residues.

Written as DNA, the CDR3 is TGTGCCAGCAGACTGGGACCGGAGAACACTGAAGCTTTCTTT. Protein sequence: CASRLGPENTEAFF. V and J are TRBV6-5 and TRBJ1-1; perhaps TRBD1 as D (5 bases). The ends were cut back, 6 bases at V and 1 base at J, with 12 bases in the middle. CDR1 is MNHEY, CDR2 SVGAGI, per germline. This CDR3 comprises 14 residues.

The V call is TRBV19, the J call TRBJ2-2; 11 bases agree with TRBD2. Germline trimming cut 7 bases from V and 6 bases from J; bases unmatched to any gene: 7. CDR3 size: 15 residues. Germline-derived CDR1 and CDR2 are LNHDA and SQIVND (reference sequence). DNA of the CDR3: TGTGCCAGTACCCGACTAGCGGGGTTACCCGGGGAGCTGTTTTTT. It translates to CASTRLAGLPGELFF.

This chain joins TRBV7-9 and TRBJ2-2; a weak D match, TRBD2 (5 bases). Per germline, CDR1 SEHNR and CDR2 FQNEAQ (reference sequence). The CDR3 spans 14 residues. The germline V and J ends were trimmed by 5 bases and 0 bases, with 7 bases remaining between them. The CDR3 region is CASSLEANTGELFF. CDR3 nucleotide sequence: TGTGCCAGCAGCCTGGAGGCGAACACCGGGGAGCTGTTTTTT.

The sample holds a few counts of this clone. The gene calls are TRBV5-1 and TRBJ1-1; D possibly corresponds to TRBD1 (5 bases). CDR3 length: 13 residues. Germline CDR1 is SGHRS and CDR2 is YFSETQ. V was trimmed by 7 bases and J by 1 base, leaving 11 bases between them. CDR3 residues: CASSSQENTEAFF. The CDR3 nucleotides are TGCGCCAGCTCGTCACAGGAGAACACTGAAGCTTTCTTT.

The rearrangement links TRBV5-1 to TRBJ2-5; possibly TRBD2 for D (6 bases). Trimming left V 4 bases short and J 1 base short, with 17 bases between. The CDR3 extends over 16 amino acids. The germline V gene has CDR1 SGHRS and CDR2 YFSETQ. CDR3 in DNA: TGCGCCAGCAGCCACGACGGGACTCTAGGCCAAGAGACCCAGTACTTC. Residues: CASSHDGTLGQETQYF.

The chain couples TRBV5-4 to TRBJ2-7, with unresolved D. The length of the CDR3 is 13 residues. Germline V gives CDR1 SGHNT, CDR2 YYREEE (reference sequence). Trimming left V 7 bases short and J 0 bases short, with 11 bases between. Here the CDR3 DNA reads TGTGCCAGCTCTAGGGATGCCTCCTACGAGCAGTACTTC. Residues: CASSRDASYEQYF.

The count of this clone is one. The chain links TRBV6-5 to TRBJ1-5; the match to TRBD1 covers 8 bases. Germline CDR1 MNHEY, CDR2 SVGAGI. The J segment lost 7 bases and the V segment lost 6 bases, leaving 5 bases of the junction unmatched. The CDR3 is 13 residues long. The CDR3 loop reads CASRQGVGQPQHF. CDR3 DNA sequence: TGTGCCAGCAGACAGGGGGTAGGACAGCCCCAGCATTTT.

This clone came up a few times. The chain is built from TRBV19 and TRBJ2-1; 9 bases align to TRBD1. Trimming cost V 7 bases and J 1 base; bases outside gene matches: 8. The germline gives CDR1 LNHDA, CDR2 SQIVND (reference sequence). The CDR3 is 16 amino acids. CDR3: CASKTRDRGSYNEQFF. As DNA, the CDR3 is TGTGCCAGTAAGACCCGCGACAGGGGGTCCTACAATGAGCAGTTCTTC.

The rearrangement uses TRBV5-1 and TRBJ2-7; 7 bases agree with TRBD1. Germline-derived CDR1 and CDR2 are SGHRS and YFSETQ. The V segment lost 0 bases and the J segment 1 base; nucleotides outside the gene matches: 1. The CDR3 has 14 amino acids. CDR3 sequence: CASSLGRGSYEQYF. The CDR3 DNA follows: TGCGCCAGCAGCTTGGGCAGGGGGTCCTACGAGCAGTACTTC. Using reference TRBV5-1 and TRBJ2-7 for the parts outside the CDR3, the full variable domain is KAGVTQTPRYLIKTRGQQVTLSCSPISGHRSVSWYQQTPGQGLQFLFEYFSETQRNKGNFPGRFSGRQFSNSRSEMNVSTLELGDSALYLCASSLGRGSYEQYFGPGTRLTVT.

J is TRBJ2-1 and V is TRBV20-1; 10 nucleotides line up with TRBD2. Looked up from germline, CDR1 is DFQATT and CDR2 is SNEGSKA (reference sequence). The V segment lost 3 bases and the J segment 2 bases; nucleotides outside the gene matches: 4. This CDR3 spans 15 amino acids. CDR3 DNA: TGCAGTGCTAGTTGGCTAGCGGGGGCCTACAATGAGCAGTTCTTC. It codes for CSASWLAGAYNEQFF.

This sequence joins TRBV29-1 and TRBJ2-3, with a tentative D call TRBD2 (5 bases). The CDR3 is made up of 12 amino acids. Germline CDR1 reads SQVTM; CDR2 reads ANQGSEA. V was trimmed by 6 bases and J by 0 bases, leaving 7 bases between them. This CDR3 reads CSVGVSTDTQYF. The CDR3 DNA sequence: TGCAGCGTCGGGGTAAGCACAGATACGCAGTATTTT.

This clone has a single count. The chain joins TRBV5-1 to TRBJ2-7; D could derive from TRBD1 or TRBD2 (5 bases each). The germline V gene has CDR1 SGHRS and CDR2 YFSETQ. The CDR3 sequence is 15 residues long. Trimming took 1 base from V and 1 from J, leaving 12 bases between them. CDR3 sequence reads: CASSLTRGESYEQYF. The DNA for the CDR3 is TGCGCCAGCAGCTTGACTAGGGGAGAGTCCTACGAGCAGTACTTC.

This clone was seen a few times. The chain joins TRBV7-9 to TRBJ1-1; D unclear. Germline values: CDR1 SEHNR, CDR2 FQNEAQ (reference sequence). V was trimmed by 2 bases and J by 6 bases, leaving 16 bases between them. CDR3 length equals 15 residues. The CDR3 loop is CASSLSQDGGSEAFF. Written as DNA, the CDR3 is TGTGCCAGCAGCTTATCCCAGGACGGAGGTTCTGAAGCTTTCTTT.

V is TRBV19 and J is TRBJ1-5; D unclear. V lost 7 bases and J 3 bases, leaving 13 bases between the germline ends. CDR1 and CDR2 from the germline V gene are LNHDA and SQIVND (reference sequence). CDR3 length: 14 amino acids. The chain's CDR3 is CASKMTSINQPQHF. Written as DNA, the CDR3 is TGTGCCAGTAAGATGACAAGCATCAATCAGCCCCAGCATTTT.

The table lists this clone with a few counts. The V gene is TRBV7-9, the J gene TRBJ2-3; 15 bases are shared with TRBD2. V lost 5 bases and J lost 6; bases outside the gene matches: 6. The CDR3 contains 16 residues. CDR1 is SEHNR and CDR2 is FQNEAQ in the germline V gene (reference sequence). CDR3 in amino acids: CASSPGLAGGPDTQYF. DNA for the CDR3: TGTGCCAGCAGCCCCGGACTAGCGGGGGGGCCGGATACGCAGTATTTT.

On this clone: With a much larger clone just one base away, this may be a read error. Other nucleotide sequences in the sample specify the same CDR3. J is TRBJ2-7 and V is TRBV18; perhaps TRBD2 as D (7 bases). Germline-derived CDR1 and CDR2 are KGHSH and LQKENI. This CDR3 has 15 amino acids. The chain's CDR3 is CASSPGKGGRDEQYF. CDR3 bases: TGCGCCAGCTCACCAGGAAAGGGGGGGCGAGACGAGCAGTACTTC.

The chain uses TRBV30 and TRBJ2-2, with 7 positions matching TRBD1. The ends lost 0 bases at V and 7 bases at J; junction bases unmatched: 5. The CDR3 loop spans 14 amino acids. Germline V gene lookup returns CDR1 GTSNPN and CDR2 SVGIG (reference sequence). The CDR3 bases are TGTGCCTGGAGTGTAACAGGGGTCGACGGGGAGCTGTTTTTT. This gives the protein CAWSVTGVDGELFF. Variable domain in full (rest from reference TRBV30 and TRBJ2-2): SQTIHQWPATLVQPVGSPLSLECTVEGTSNPNLYWYRQAAGRGLQLLFYSVGIGQISSEVPQNLSASRPQDRQFILSSKKLLLSDSGFYLCAWSVTGVDGELFFGEGSRLTVL.

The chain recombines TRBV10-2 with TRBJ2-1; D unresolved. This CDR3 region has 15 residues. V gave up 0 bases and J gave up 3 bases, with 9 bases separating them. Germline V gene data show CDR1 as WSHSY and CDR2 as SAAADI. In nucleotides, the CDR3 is TGCGCCAGCAGTGAGTCTTGGGGTGACTACAATGAGCAGTTCTTC. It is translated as CASSESWGDYNEQFF.

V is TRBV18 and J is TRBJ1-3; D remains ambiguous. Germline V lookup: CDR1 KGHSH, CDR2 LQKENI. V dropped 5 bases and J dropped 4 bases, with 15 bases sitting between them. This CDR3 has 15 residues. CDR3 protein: CASSTNKGAGNTIYF. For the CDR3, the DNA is TGTGCCAGCTCAACCAATAAGGGAGCGGGAAACACCATATATTTT.